This T cell receptor (beta chain) originates from a study of CD8 T cells in Susac syndrome. TEMRA cells were enriched by FACS, while CD8+ and CD4+ T cells were obtained through a negative isolation that was performed magnetically. There are 11 residues in the CDR3. V was pared by 7 bases and J by 3 bases, with 7 bases between. RNA, at roughly 0.5 to 1 ug, was reverse transcribed with random hexamers. By means of immunoSEQ multiplex PCR, TCR beta CDR3 spanning 54 Vbeta and 13 Jbeta underwent amplification. From the immunoSEQ multiplex PCR reads, TCRdb called clonotypes with MiXCR, one entry per CDR3 protein. The sample has 150,000 to 200,000 distinct CDR3 sequences, less than 95% seen once; the top ten hold 0.085% to 0.095%.

This chain links TRBV12-3 or TRBV12-4 with TRBJ2-7, with D hard to call. The clonotype comes from a human donor with multiple sclerosis. The specimen was CD4+ T cells from PBMCs. The CDR3 here is CASTLGYEQYF. CDR3 nucleotide sequence: TGTGCCAGCACCTTAGGCTACGAGCAGTACTTC.